The entry that follows covers one T cell receptor (beta chain) sequence. Its specificity is unknown. These data are taken from a study of cytomegalovirus exposure and HLA in healthy donors. General observations from the study: At a 0.05 false discovery rate, a later analysis found about 17,000 TCR beta sequences to be associated with HLA alleles. Presence/absence comparisons presumed near-even sequencing depth among donors.

The ends were cut back, 0 bases at V and 4 bases at J, with 10 bases in the middle. The CDR3 consists of 14 residues. Germline V gene lookup returns CDR1 SGDLS and CDR2 YYNGEE. PCR involved 60 Vbeta and 13 Jbeta primers. TCRdb's table, derived via immunoSEQ multiplex PCR, lists solely in-frame clones and lacks some. This sample has approximately 250,000 clones, with around 80% found just once. The clonotype was recovered from a boy aged 5-17 years in good health and CMV-seronegative. This chain connects TRBV9 to TRBJ1-1; tentatively, D is TRBD1 (6 bases). The sample taken for sequencing was PBMCs. The CDR3 reads CASSVVGASTEAFF. The CDR3 DNA reads as TGTGCCAGCAGCGTAGTGGGGGCGAGCACTGAAGCTTTCTTT.